A single sample gave rise to the 17 T cell receptor beta chains below, sequenced in a study of T cell repertoires in cytomegalovirus infection. These TCRs' antigens remain unknown. TCRdb itself ran the reads through MiXCR, one entry per CDR3 protein. The sample holds nearly 70,000 distinct CDR3 sequences, about 22% seen once. Sequences were obtained from PBMCs, sequenced either directly or after in vitro stimulation (not recorded which). These TCRs come from a human donor in good health (CMV status not recorded). Some clones in this sample may be carry-over from other donors' samples.

The table lists this clonotype with a few counts. This rearrangement joins TRBV20-1 to TRBJ2-3; D may match TRBD1 or TRBD2 (5 bases each). Germline loops: CDR1 DFQATT, CDR2 SNEGSKA (reference sequence). The CDR3 consists of 15 residues. V lost 3 bases, J lost 1 base, and 14 bases lay in between. The CDR3 sequence: CSASGAGGRTDTQYF. CDR3 sequence (DNA): TGCAGTGCTAGTGGGGCGGGTGGCCGCACAGATACGCAGTATTTT.

The genes are TRBV6-2 or TRBV6-3 and TRBJ1-3; no clear D gene. Germline V gives CDR1 MNHEY, CDR2 SVGEGT. Trimming cost V 4 bases and J 0 bases, with 7 bases left between them. This CDR3 region has 14 residues. CDR3 protein: CASSFTHSGNTIYF. Here the CDR3 DNA reads TGTGCCAGCAGTTTCACGCACTCTGGAAACACCATATATTTT.

The chain joins TRBV5-1 to TRBJ2-2; no reliable D call. Germline V gene sequence: CDR1 SGHRS, CDR2 YFSETQ. With 0 bases removed from V and 5 bases from J, the gap between germline ends came to 11 bases. The CDR3 loop spans 15 amino acids. The CDR3 is CASSLDGLQTGELFF. CDR3 bases: TGCGCCAGCAGCTTGGATGGCTTGCAGACCGGGGAGCTGTTTTTT.

This clonotype occurred many times. The V gene is TRBV27, the J gene TRBJ2-3; 10 nucleotides align to TRBD2. Germline V gene sequence: CDR1 MNHEY, CDR2 SMNVEV (reference sequence). The CDR3 has 15 amino acids. V shed 1 base and J 4 bases; nucleotides not matched to a gene: 2. The CDR3 region is CASSLLAGGPDTQYF. The DNA of the CDR3 is TGTGCCAGCAGTTTATTAGCGGGAGGCCCAGATACGCAGTATTTT.

This clonotype was seen a handful of times. The V call is TRBV7-8, the J call TRBJ1-1; tentative D call: TRBD1 (5 bases). The germline V and J ends were trimmed by 1 base and 4 bases, with 13 bases remaining between them. The germline gives CDR1 SGHVS, CDR2 FQNEAQ. The CDR3 is made up of 15 amino acids. The CDR3 sequence is CASSLGGGRGTEAFF. The CDR3 coding sequence is TGTGCCAGCAGCTTAGGGGGGGGGAGGGGCACTGAAGCTTTCTTT.

The table lists this clonotype with a few counts. The CDR3 sequence: CASSAGQGNQPQHF. The CDR3 DNA follows: TGTGCCAGCAGTGCCGGACAGGGCAATCAGCCCCAGCATTTT. The chain couples TRBV6-1 to TRBJ1-5; TRBD1 agrees at 7 bases. V dropped 4 bases and J dropped 2; count of bases not matched to a gene: 2. The CDR3 contains 14 residues. Germline assignment: CDR1 MNHNS and CDR2 SASEGT.

The sample holds one count of this clonotype. The CDR3 region has the DNA TGTGCCAGCAGCCCGCATGTGGGATTAGGTTCGAACACTGAAGCTTTCTTT. This translates into CASSPHVGLGSNTEAFF. The chain has TRBV14 and TRBJ1-1; D not certain. The germline V gene encodes CDR1 SGHDN and CDR2 FVKESK. The CDR3 has 17 residues. V lost 4 bases and J 1 base, leaving 19 bases between the germline ends. The variable domain in full, completed from reference TRBV14 and TRBJ1-1, reads EAGVTQFPSHSVIEKGQTVTLRCDPISGHDNLYWYRRVMGKEIKFLLHFVKESKQDESGMPNNRFLAERTGGTYSTLKVQPAELEDSGVYFCASSPHVGLGSNTEAFFGQGTRLTVV.

This rearrangement joins TRBV28 to TRBJ2-5; TRBD1 agrees at 8 bases. Trimming removed 6 bases from V and 5 bases from J; junction bases left unmatched: 8. Germline CDR1 and CDR2: MDHEN and SYDVKM. The CDR3 totals 14 residues. The CDR3 here is CASSLGQGGETQYF. CDR3 coding DNA: TGTGCCAGCAGCCTAGGACAGGGCGGGGAGACCCAGTACTTC.

The V call is TRBV5-6, the J call TRBJ2-3; D is perhaps TRBD2 (5 bases). The CDR3 contains 14 residues. Deletions cut 0 bases from V and 2 bases from J, with 7 bases between. CDR1 is SGHDT, CDR2 YYEEEE, per germline. CDR3 sequence reads: CASSLERYTDTQYF. CDR3 nucleotides: TGTGCCAGCAGCTTGGAGCGGTACACAGATACGCAGTATTTT. The full variable domain, in which reference TRBV5-6 and TRBJ2-3 provide the parts outside the CDR3, is DAGVTQSPTHLIKTRGQQVTLRCSPKSGHDTVSWYQQALGQGPQFIFQYYEEEERQRGNFPDRFSGHQFPNYSSELNVNALLLGDSALYLCASSLERYTDTQYFGPGTRLTVL.

This clonotype has at least ten counts. The chain couples TRBV7-2 to TRBJ2-2; the D is unclear. Germline V gene lookup returns CDR1 SGHTA and CDR2 FQGNSA. V lost 1 base and J lost 7, with 10 bases in between. The length of the CDR3 is 14 residues. CDR3 region: CASSLVLGFGELFF. In nucleotides, the CDR3 is TGTGCCAGCAGCTTAGTGTTGGGGTTCGGGGAGCTGTTTTTT.

This clonotype was found many times. This chain joins TRBV7-2 and TRBJ1-2, with D unresolved. The ends were cut back, 2 bases at V and 0 bases at J, with 13 bases in the middle. The germline CDR1 and CDR2 sequences are SGHTA and FQGNSA. The CDR3 runs 16 residues. The CDR3 nucleotides are TGTGCCAGCAGCTTACTCAGTACAGTTACTAACTATGGCTACACCTTC. Its protein product is CASSLLSTVTNYGYTF. Combining the CDR3 with reference TRBV7-2 and TRBJ1-2 gives the whole variable domain GAGVSQSPSNKVTEKGKDVELRCDPISGHTALYWYRQSLGQGLEFLIYFQGNSAPDKSGLPSDRFSAERTGGSVSTLTIQRTQQEDSAVYLCASSLLSTVTNYGYTFGSGTRLTVV.

This chain links TRBV19 with TRBJ2-4, with D perhaps matching TRBD1 or TRBD2 (5 bases each). Deletions cut 5 bases from V and 5 bases from J, with 19 bases between. Germline V lookup: CDR1 LNHDA, CDR2 SQIVND (reference sequence). This CDR3 is 16 amino acids long. This CDR3 reads CASSLSGAGIQNIQYF. As DNA, the CDR3 is TGTGCCAGTAGTCTGTCCGGGGCAGGGATCCAAAACATTCAGTACTTC.

The J gene is TRBJ2-7, the V gene TRBV6-1; the D gene is possibly TRBD1 (6 bases). From germline, CDR1 is MNHNS and CDR2 SASEGT. The V and J ends lost 8 bases and 1 base respectively, with 12 bases between them. The CDR3 runs to 13 residues. The CDR3 bases are TGTGCCAGCGATTCAGGACAGTCCTACGAGCAGTACTTC. Translated: CASDSGQSYEQYF.

This clonotype was seen a single time. The rearrangement joins TRBV6-2 or TRBV6-3 to TRBJ2-3; D is perhaps TRBD1 (6 bases). Germline lookup yields CDR1 MNHEY and CDR2 SVGEGT. There are 15 residues in the CDR3. The ends were cut back, 6 bases at V and 2 bases at J, with 15 bases in the middle. CDR3 DNA sequence: TGTGCCAGCAGGTCCGGGACAACCCTCACAGATACGCAGTATTTT. Amino acid sequence: CASRSGTTLTDTQYF.

This clonotype was counted many times. This rearrangement joins TRBV7-2 to TRBJ2-3, with TRBD2 as a possible D gene (5 bases). Trimming cost V 4 bases and J 0 bases, with 11 bases left between them. CDR3 length equals 15 residues. Germline V CDR1 and CDR2: SGHTA, FQGNSA. For the CDR3, the DNA is TGTGCCAGCAGCTCTCAGCGGACTAGCACAGATACGCAGTATTTT. It codes for CASSSQRTSTDTQYF. Filled out from reference TRBV7-2 and TRBJ2-3, the complete variable domain reads GAGVSQSPSNKVTEKGKDVELRCDPISGHTALYWYRQSLGQGLEFLIYFQGNSAPDKSGLPSDRFSAERTGGSVSTLTIQRTQQEDSAVYLCASSSQRTSTDTQYFGPGTRLTVL.

This clonotype was detected only once. This chain uses TRBV7-9 with TRBJ2-5; no definite D call. This CDR3 contains 13 residues. Trimming shortened V by 7 bases and J by 2 bases, and 11 bases separated the two germline ends. Germline loops: CDR1 SEHNR, CDR2 FQNEAQ (reference sequence). CDR3: CASTITQQETQYF. The CDR3 DNA is TGTGCCAGCACCATTACTCAGCAAGAGACCCAGTACTTC.

CDR3 protein: CASSSGSPGPNNSPLHF. The DNA of the CDR3 is TGTGCCAGCAGTTCGGGTTCGCCGGGTCCGAACAATTCACCCCTCCACTTT. The rearrangement uses TRBV6-5 and TRBJ1-6; no clear D gene. Germline CDR1 reads MNHEY; CDR2 reads SVGAGI. V lost 4 bases, J lost 7 bases, and 20 bases lay in between. The CDR3 runs 17 residues.